The 9 T cell receptor beta chains below were found in one sample sequenced in a study of T cells in Graves' hyperthyroidism and ophthalmopathy (dated by TCRdb to between 2018 and 2021). Libraries came from multiplex PCR. Sequenced using an Illumina HiSeq 2000. The TCR beta CDR3 regions were amplified from the RNA transcripts. The first round of RT-PCR for the TCR CDR3 was performed with the HTBI primer set and the Qiagen OneStep RT-PCR kit. In-frame beta chains were kept once TCRdb had trimmed the public reads at Q25 with fastp and called clones with MiXCR. Each record represents a unique CDR3 protein, reported with the most common genes and DNA among its rows. Counted in this sample were a few hundred thousand distinct CDR3 sequences; roughly 15% of them appeared once. The ten largest account for 3% to 4% of the sample. What was sequenced was blood. Every receptor here comes from a woman aged 40 to 55 with Graves' ophthalmopathy.

This clonotype was seen a handful of times. The chain joins TRBV11-2 to TRBJ1-1; D is uncertain. CDR1 is SGHAT, CDR2 FQNNGV, per germline. V was trimmed by 4 bases and J by 6 bases, leaving 15 bases between them. This CDR3 spans 14 amino acids. CDR3 region: CASSSPRGRSEAFF. The CDR3 nucleotides are TGTGCCAGCAGCTCCCCGCGAGGGAGATCTGAAGCTTTCTTT.

The chain carries TRBV24-1 and TRBJ2-5, with 9 bases lining up with TRBD1. V lost 4 bases, J lost 4 bases, and 12 bases stayed unmatched. The CDR3 loop spans 17 amino acids. Per germline, CDR1 KGHDR and CDR2 SFDVKD. CDR3 loop: CATSELTGQGTTETQYF. The CDR3 DNA sequence: TGTGCCACCAGTGAACTAACCGGACAGGGGACGACAGAGACCCAGTACTTC.

This clonotype has ten or more counts. The genes are TRBV5-1 and TRBJ1-1; possible D gene TRBD1, 5 bases. The CDR3 covers 15 residues. The germline V and J ends were trimmed by 0 bases and 2 bases, with 11 bases remaining between them. CDR1 and CDR2 (germline): SGHRS, YFSETQ. The CDR3 region is CASSLGRGTNTEAFF. CDR3 nucleotide sequence: TGCGCCAGCAGCTTGGGCAGAGGGACTAACACTGAAGCTTTCTTT. Full variable domain (outside the CDR3, taken from reference TRBV5-1 and TRBJ1-1): KAGVTQTPRYLIKTRGQQVTLSCSPISGHRSVSWYQQTPGQGLQFLFEYFSETQRNKGNFPGRFSGRQFSNSRSEMNVSTLELGDSALYLCASSLGRGTNTEAFFGQGTRLTVV.

The V call is TRBV20-1, the J call TRBJ2-1, with TRBD2 matching over 8 bases. Trimming took 3 bases from V and 3 from J; bases not matched to a gene: 7. There are 15 residues in the CDR3. Germline V gene sequence: CDR1 DFQATT, CDR2 SNEGSKA (reference sequence). Written as DNA, the CDR3 is TGCAGTGCTAGCTTGGCGGGAGGAAGCTACAATGAGCAGTTCTTC. Translated: CSASLAGGSYNEQFF.

This clonotype appeared a few times. The chain uses TRBV14 and TRBJ2-2, with no clear D. Germline-derived CDR1 and CDR2 are SGHDN and FVKESK. The CDR3 has 13 amino acids. V was trimmed by 7 bases and J by 6 bases, leaving 12 bases between them. The CDR3 sequence is CASKVWDSGELFF. The CDR3 DNA sequence: TGTGCCAGCAAAGTATGGGATTCCGGGGAGCTGTTTTTT.

This clonotype was counted ten times or more. This chain uses TRBV4-1 with TRBJ2-7; the D is unclear. The CDR3 consists of 11 residues. The germline CDR1 and CDR2 sequences are MGHRA and YSYEKL. Trimming took 0 bases from V and 5 from J, leaving 2 bases between them. The CDR3, as DNA: TGCGCCAGCAGCCAAGATAACGAGCAGTACTTC. Protein sequence: CASSQDNEQYF.

This clonotype came up many times. The CDR3 DNA reads as TGTGCCAGCAGTGATGGGGTTTCGTCGGCCCAGCATTTT. It codes for CASSDGVSSAQHF. The rearrangement links TRBV2 to TRBJ1-5; D remains unclear. Trimming shortened V by 3 bases and J by 11 bases, and 14 bases separated the two germline ends. Germline V gene sequence: CDR1 SNHLY, CDR2 FYNNEI. CDR3 length equals 13 residues.

This clonotype was seen a few times. This chain joins TRBV5-1 and TRBJ2-1, with D possibly being TRBD2 (6 bases). CDR1 and CDR2 from the germline V gene are SGHRS and YFSETQ. The V end was cut by 4 bases, the J end by 5 bases, with 16 bases between. The CDR3 consists of 15 residues. This CDR3 is CASSPGGTSHNEQFF. The CDR3 nucleotides read TGCGCCAGCAGCCCGGGCGGTACTAGCCACAATGAGCAGTTCTTC.

The genes are TRBV20-1 and TRBJ1-6, with 8 bases aligning to TRBD1. V gave up 2 bases and J gave up 4 bases; unmatched junction bases: 7. The germline V gene has CDR1 DFQATT and CDR2 SNEGSKA (reference sequence). This CDR3 is built from 16 residues. The CDR3 DNA follows: TGCAGTGCTAGAAGGGGGACAGGAGCGTATAATTCACCCCTCCACTTT. Amino acid sequence: CSARRGTGAYNSPLHF.